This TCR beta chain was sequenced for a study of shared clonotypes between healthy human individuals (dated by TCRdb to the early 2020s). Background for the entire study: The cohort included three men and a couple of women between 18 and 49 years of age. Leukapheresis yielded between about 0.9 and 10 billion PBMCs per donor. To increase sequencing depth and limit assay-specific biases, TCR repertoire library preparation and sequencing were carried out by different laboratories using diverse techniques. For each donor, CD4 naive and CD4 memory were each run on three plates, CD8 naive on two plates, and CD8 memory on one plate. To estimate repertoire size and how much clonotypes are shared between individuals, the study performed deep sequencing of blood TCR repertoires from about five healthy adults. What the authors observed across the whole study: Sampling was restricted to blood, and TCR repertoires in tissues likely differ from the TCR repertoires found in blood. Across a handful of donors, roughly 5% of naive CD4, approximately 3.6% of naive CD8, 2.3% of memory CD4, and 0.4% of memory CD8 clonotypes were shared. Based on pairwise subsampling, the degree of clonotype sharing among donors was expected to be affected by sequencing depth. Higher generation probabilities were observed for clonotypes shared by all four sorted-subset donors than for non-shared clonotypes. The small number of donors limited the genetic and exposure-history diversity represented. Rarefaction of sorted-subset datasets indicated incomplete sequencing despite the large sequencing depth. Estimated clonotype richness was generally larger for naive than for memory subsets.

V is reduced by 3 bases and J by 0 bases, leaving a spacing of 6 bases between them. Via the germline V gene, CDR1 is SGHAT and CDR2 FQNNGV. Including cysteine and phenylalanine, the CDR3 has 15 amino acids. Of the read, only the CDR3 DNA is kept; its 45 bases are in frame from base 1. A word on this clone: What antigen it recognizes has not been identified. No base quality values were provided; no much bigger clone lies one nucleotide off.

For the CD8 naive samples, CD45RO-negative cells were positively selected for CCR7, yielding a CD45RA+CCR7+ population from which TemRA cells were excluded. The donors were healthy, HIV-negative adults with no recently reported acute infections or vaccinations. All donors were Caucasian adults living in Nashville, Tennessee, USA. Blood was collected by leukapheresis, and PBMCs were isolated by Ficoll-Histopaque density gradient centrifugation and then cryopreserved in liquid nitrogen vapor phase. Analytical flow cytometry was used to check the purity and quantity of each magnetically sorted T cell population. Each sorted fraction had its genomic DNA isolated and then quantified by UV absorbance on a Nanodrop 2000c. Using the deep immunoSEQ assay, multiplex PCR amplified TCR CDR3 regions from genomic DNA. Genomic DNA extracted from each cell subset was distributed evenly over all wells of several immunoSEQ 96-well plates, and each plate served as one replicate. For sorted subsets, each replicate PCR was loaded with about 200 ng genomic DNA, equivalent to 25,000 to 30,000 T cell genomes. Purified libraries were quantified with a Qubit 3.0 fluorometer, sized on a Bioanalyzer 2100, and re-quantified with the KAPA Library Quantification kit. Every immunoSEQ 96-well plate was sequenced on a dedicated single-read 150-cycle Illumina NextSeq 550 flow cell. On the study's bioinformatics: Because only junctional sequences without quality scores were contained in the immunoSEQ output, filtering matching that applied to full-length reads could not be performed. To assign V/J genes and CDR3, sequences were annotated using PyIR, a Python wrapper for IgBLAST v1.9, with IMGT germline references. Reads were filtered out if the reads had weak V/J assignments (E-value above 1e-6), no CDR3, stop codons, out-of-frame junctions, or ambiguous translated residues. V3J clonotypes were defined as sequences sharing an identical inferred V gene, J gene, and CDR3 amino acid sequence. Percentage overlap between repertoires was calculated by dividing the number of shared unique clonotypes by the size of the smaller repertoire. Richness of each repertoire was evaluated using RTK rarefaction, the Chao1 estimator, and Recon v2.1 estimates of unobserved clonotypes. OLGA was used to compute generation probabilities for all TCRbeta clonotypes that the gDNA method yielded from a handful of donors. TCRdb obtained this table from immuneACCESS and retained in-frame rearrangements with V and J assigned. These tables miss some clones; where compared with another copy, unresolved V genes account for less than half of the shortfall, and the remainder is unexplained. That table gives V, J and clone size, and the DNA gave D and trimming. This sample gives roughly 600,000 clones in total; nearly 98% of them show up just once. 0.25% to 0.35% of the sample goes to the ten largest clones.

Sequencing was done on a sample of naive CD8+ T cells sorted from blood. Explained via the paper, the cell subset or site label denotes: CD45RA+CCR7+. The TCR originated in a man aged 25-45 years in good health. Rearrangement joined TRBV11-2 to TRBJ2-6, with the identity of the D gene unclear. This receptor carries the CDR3 CASSFLGSGANVLTF. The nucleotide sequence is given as TGTGCCAGCAGCTTCCTGGGCTCTGGGGCCAACGTCCTGACTTTC.